The rows below give T cell receptor beta chains drawn from one sample of a study of blood T cell repertoires in COVID-19. The data were produced by immunoSEQ multiplex PCR, yet TCRdb's version contains in-frame clones alone and is incomplete. The sample lists under 100,000 clones, roughly 90% occurring once. The sample was peripheral blood. The receptors shown here come from a man aged 45 to 65 with active COVID-19. CDR3s include the opening cysteine and the closing phenylalanine or tryptophan. The order of the fields is V gene, J gene, clone size, D gene, CDR3 DNA, CDR3 protein. A D gene is named only where the DNA matches it firmly. Where a row states a size, it is once, few, many or the class of an expanded clone; other rows omit it.

TRBV27	TRBJ2-1	-	TRBD2	TGTGCCAGCAGTCCTTACCGGGAGGGCCGCTTGAGCAATGAGCAGTTCTTC	CASSPYREGRLSNEQFF
TRBV7-3	TRBJ2-3	-	TRBD2	TGTGCCAGCAGCTTCGACGGGCTAGCGGGGGGCACGGATACGCAGTATTTT	CASSFDGLAGGTDTQYF
TRBV10-2	TRBJ2-5	-	-	TGCGCCAGCAGTGAATCAAACGACTCACAAGAGACCCAGTACTTC	CASSESNDSQETQYF
TRBV30	TRBJ1-1	-	-	TGTGCCTGTGGGCAGATGAACACTGAAGCTTTCTTT	CACGQMNTEAFF
TRBV2	TRBJ1-1	-	-	TGTGCCAGCAGTACAGGCCTTATGAACACTGAAGCTTTCTTT	CASSTGLMNTEAFF
TRBV28	TRBJ2-1	-	-	TGTGCCAGCAGTTTATTCGGCGGGGTAGGCTACAATGAGCAGTTCTTC	CASSLFGGVGYNEQFF
TRBV19	TRBJ1-6	few	TRBD1	TGTGCCAGTAGTACCTGGGACAGGGGGTATAATTCACCCCTCCACTTT	CASSTWDRGYNSPLHF
TRBV7-9	TRBJ2-5	-	-	TGTGCCAGCAGCGTCCGGGACAACCAGTACTTC	CASSVRDNQYF
TRBV20-1	TRBJ2-7	-	TRBD1	TGCAGTGCTGGCAGGGGGCACGAGCAGTACTTC	CSAGRGHEQYF
TRBV7-3	TRBJ1-1	-	TRBD1	TGTGCCAGCAGCTCCCCGGACAGGGGAATCACTGAAGCTTTCTTT	CASSSPDRGITEAFF
TRBV19	TRBJ2-5	once	-	TGTGCCAGTAGTACCCTGGCGGGTGCGGAGACCCAGTACTTC	CASSTLAGAETQYF
TRBV19	TRBJ2-2	-	-	TGTGCCAGTAGGAGGGAATCCTCCTCCACCGGGGAGCTGTTTTTT	CASRRESSSTGELFF
TRBV6-5	TRBJ2-7	-	TRBD2	TGTGCCAGCAGTTCCGGGACTAGCGGGCCCCTTGGAGAGCAGTACTTC	CASSSGTSGPLGEQYF
TRBV6-4	TRBJ2-3	-	TRBD2	TGTGCCAGCAGTGAAGCGGCGGGGGGCCCAGATACGCAGTATTTT	CASSEAAGGPDTQYF
TRBV5-8	TRBJ2-7	-	-	TGTGCCAGCAGCTTGTCCAGGGGAAACTACGAGCAGTACTTC	CASSLSRGNYEQYF
TRBV2	TRBJ1-6	-	TRBD1	TGTGCCAGCAGGCGGACAGGGGGATATTCACCCCTCCACTTT	CASRRTGGYSPLHF